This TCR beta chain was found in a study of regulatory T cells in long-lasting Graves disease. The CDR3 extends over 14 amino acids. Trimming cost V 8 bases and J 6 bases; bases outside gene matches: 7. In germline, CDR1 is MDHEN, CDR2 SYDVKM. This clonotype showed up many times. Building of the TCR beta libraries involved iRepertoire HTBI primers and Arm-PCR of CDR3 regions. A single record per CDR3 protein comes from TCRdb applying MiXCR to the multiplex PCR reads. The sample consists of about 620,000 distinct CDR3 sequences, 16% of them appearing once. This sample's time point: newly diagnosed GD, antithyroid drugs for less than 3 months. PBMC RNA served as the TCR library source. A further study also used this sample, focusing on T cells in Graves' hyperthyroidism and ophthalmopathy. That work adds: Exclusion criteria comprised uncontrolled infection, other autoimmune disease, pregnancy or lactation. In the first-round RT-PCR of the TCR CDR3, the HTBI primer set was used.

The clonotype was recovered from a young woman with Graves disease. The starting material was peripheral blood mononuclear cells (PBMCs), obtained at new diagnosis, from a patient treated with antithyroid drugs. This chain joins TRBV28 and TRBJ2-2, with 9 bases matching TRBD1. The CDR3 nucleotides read TGTGCCAGCCACGGGACAGGGCCCCCCGGGGAGCTGTTTTTT. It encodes CASHGTGPPGELFF.